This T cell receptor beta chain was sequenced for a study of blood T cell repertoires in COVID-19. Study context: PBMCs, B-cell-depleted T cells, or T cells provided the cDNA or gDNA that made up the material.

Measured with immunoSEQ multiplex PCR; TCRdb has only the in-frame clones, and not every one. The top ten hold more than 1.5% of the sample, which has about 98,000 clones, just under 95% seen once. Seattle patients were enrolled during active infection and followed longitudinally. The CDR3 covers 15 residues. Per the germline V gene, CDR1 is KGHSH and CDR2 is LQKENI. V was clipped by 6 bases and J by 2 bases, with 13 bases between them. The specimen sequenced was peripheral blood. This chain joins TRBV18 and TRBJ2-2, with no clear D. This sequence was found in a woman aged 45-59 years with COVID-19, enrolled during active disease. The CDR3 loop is CASSVAQVNTGELFF. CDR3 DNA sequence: TGTGCCAGCTCCGTTGCCCAGGTCAACACCGGGGAGCTGTTTTTT.